Following are 24 T cell receptor beta chains from one sample sequenced in a study of cytomegalovirus exposure and HLA in healthy donors. Primers for the PCR totalled 60 Vbeta and 13 Jbeta. Sequencing was performed with immunoSEQ multiplex PCR; in TCRdb, only in-frame clones are kept and a portion is missing. Of roughly 160,000 clones detected, around 80% appear once; the ten largest clones hold less than 3%. Sequenced: PBMCs. The receptors shown here come from a female donor in good health and CMV-seronegative.

V gene TRBV27 combines with J gene TRBJ2-1; the D gene is possibly TRBD2 (6 bases). The CDR3 is made up of 13 amino acids. V gave up 3 bases and J gave up 8 bases, with 11 bases separating them. Germline V CDR1 and CDR2: MNHEY, SMNVEV (reference sequence). The CDR3, as DNA: TGTGCCAGCAGTTTTGCCGGGAGCGATGAGCAGTTCTTC. Residues: CASSFAGSDEQFF.

This sequence joins TRBV19 and TRBJ2-5, with D possibly TRBD2 on 5 matching bases. V was pared by 5 bases and J by 1 base, with 20 bases between. Germline V gene data show CDR1 as LNHDA and CDR2 as SQIVND (reference sequence). The CDR3 contains 17 residues. The CDR3 region is CASSPPRADVFQETQYF. CDR3 sequence (DNA): TGTGCCAGTAGTCCCCCGCGAGCGGACGTCTTCCAAGAGACCCAGTACTTC. Combining the CDR3 with reference TRBV19 and TRBJ2-5 gives the whole variable domain DGGITQSPKYLFRKEGQNVTLSCEQNLNHDAMYWYRQDPGQGLRLIYYSQIVNDFQKGDIAEGYSVSREKKESFPLTVTSAQKNPTAFYLCASSPPRADVFQETQYFGPGTRLLVL.

The chain joins TRBV10-3 to TRBJ2-1; D possibly corresponds to TRBD2 (5 bases). This CDR3 is built from 15 residues. Looked up from germline, CDR1 is ENHRY and CDR2 is SYGVKD. The V end lost 2 bases, the J end lost 6 bases, and 14 bases lay between the germline ends. The CDR3 loop reads CAISEEGMDRNEQFF. The CDR3 nucleotides read TGTGCCATCAGTGAGGAGGGTATGGATCGCAATGAGCAGTTCTTC.

This chain joins TRBV5-4 and TRBJ2-6; 10 bases are a match to TRBD1. The trim removed 0 bases at V and 4 bases at J, leaving 4 bases unmatched. This CDR3 contains 17 residues. Germline CDR1 is SGHNT and CDR2 is YYREEE (reference sequence). DNA for the CDR3: TGTGCCAGCAGCTTGGGACAGGGGGCGGGAGGGGCCAACGTCCTGACTTTC. Translation: CASSLGQGAGGANVLTF.

The chain links TRBV10-2 to TRBJ2-1; 10 bases align to TRBD2. The CDR3 extends over 15 amino acids. Germline trimming cut 2 bases from V and 8 bases from J; bases unmatched to any gene: 6. Per the germline V gene, CDR1 is WSHSY and CDR2 is SAAADI. The chain's CDR3 is CASSEVAGGLYEQFF. The CDR3 bases are TGCGCCAGCAGTGAGGTAGCGGGGGGCCTCTATGAGCAGTTCTTC.

This clone has a single count. V gene TRBV7-8 combines with J gene TRBJ2-2; 12 bases fit TRBD2. J lost 5 bases, V lost 11 bases, and 12 bases had no gene match. The germline gives CDR1 SGHVS, CDR2 FQNEAQ. This CDR3 contains 16 residues. The CDR3 DNA reads as TGTGCCGGGGGGCTAGCGGGAGGGCCGCGGACCGGGGAGCTGTTTTTT. This translates into CAGGLAGGPRTGELFF.

The V gene is TRBV27, the J gene TRBJ2-1, with TRBD2 matching 7 bases. J lost 4 bases, V lost 4 bases, and 7 bases had no gene match. The germline V gene encodes CDR1 MNHEY and CDR2 SMNVEV (reference sequence). The CDR3 length is 15 residues. The CDR3 DNA sequence: TGTGCCAGCAGTTCGACCCGACTAGCTTACAATGAGCAGTTCTTC. Protein: CASSSTRLAYNEQFF.

CDR3: CASSQDGRSTDTQYF. The CDR3 DNA reads TGCGCCAGCAGCCAAGACGGGAGGAGCACAGATACGCAGTATTTT. The chain couples TRBV4-1 to TRBJ2-3, with 7 bases aligning to TRBD2. Germline V gene sequence: CDR1 MGHRA, CDR2 YSYEKL. The CDR3 has 15 residues. Trimming at V came to 0 bases and at J to 0 bases, leaving 0 bases not matched to a gene.

This chain's CDR3 is CASSLLPQREGYEQYF. CDR3 nucleotides: TGCGCCAGCAGCTTGCTTCCCCAGAGGGAAGGGTACGAGCAGTACTTC. V usage is TRBV5-1 and J usage is TRBJ2-7; tentatively, D is TRBD2 (5 bases). CDR1 and CDR2 (germline): SGHRS, YFSETQ. The CDR3 runs to 16 residues. V was cut by 1 base and J by 4 bases, with 18 bases left in between.

The rearrangement links TRBV27 to TRBJ1-2; tentatively, D is TRBD1 (5 bases). The germline V gene has CDR1 MNHEY and CDR2 SMNVEV (reference sequence). The CDR3 loop spans 14 amino acids. V was shortened by 6 bases and J by 0 bases, with 11 bases between the two germline ends. The CDR3 loop reads CASRGGAANYGYTF. As DNA, the CDR3 is TGTGCCAGCAGGGGAGGGGCGGCTAACTATGGCTACACCTTC.

The chain has TRBV7-9 and TRBJ2-2; TRBD2 is a possible D gene (5 bases). V lost 3 bases, J lost 1 base, and 15 bases lay in between. This CDR3 contains 17 residues. CDR1 and CDR2 (germline): SEHNR, FQNEAQ (reference sequence). The CDR3 nucleotides are TGTGCCAGCAGCTTTTTTGAGGGAAAGGGGAACACCGGGGAGCTGTTTTTT. Its protein is CASSFFEGKGNTGELFF. The whole variable domain, remainder taken from reference TRBV7-9 and TRBJ2-2, is DTGVSQNPRHKITKRGQNVTFRCDPISEHNRLYWYRQTLGQGPEFLTYFQNEAQLEKSRLLSDRFSAERPKGSFSTLEIQRTEQGDSAMYLCASSFFEGKGNTGELFFGEGSRLTVL.

V is TRBV11-2 and J is TRBJ2-1; D possibly corresponds to TRBD1 (5 bases). The ends were cut back, 10 bases at V and 4 bases at J, with 17 bases in the middle. The germline CDR1 and CDR2 sequences are SGHAT and FQNNGV. CDR3 length: 14 amino acids. The CDR3 bases are TGTGCCACCAAGACAGACGCCGCTTACAATGAGCAGTTCTTC. Amino acids: CATKTDAAYNEQFF.

The CDR3 region is CASRTGVVNTEAFF. The DNA for the CDR3 is TGTGCCAGCAGGACAGGGGTCGTAAATACTGAAGCTTTCTTT. The gene calls are TRBV6-5 and TRBJ1-1; TRBD1 matches 8 bases. J lost 5 bases, V lost 6 bases, and 8 bases had no gene match. The CDR3 is made up of 14 amino acids. The V gene's germline CDR1 is MNHEY and CDR2 SVGAGI.

The V gene is TRBV7-9, the J gene TRBJ1-5; 9 bases are shared with TRBD1. This CDR3 region has 14 residues. Germline CDR1 SEHNR, CDR2 FQNEAQ (reference sequence). Germline trimming cut 5 bases from V and 7 bases from J; bases unmatched to any gene: 6. The DNA of the CDR3 is TGTGCCAGCAGCATCGGGACAGGGTCCCAGCCCCAGCATTTT. As protein: CASSIGTGSQPQHF.

V is TRBV4-3 and J is TRBJ1-4, with D unclear. The CDR3 has 13 amino acids. CDR1 is LGHNA, CDR2 YSLEER, per germline. V was trimmed by 0 bases and J by 8 bases, leaving 7 bases between them. The CDR3 DNA sequence: TGCGCCAGCAGCCAAGATCTCTCCGAAAAACTGTTTTTT. This codes for CASSQDLSEKLFF.

V and J are TRBV7-3 and TRBJ2-2; 12 bases align to TRBD1. The germline V gene has CDR1 SGHTA and CDR2 FQGTGA. The V segment lost 5 bases and the J segment 5 bases; nucleotides outside the gene matches: 9. CDR3 size: 17 residues. DNA for the CDR3: TGTGCCAGCAGCCTGAGAGGGACAGGGGGCGGGACCGGGGAGCTGTTTTTT. Residues: CASSLRGTGGGTGELFF.

The chain carries TRBV5-1 and TRBJ2-5; D may be TRBD1 (5 bases). The end of the DNA is better explained by TRBJ2-7, so the J call may be wrong. Germline V lookup: CDR1 SGHRS, CDR2 YFSETQ. This CDR3 contains 13 residues. CDR3 sequence: CASSPDSSYEQYF. The CDR3 DNA sequence: TGCGCCAGCAGCCCTGACAGCTCCTACGAGCAGTACTTC.

The gene calls are TRBV19 and TRBJ2-3; tentative D call: TRBD2 (6 bases). CDR1 LNHDA and CDR2 SQIVND come from the germline V gene (reference sequence). V was trimmed by 5 bases and J by 4 bases, leaving 19 bases between them. The CDR3 has 16 residues. CDR3 in amino acids: CASSAAGGSEADTQYF. In nucleotides, the CDR3 is TGTGCCAGTAGTGCTGCCGGGGGATCCGAGGCAGATACGCAGTATTTT. Full variable domain (missing parts from reference TRBV19 and TRBJ2-3): DGGITQSPKYLFRKEGQNVTLSCEQNLNHDAMYWYRQDPGQGLRLIYYSQIVNDFQKGDIAEGYSVSREKKESFPLTVTSAQKNPTAFYLCASSAAGGSEADTQYFGPGTRLTVL.

The J gene is TRBJ2-7, the V gene TRBV4-1; 13 bases align to TRBD2. Germline V CDR1 and CDR2: MGHRA, YSYEKL. CDR3 length: 16 residues. The V segment lost 6 bases and the J segment 7 bases; nucleotides outside the gene matches: 12. CDR3 region: CASRLRVGTSGEEQYF. Here the CDR3 DNA reads TGCGCCAGCAGGCTGAGGGTCGGGACTAGCGGGGAGGAGCAGTACTTC.

V and J are TRBV19 and TRBJ1-2; 9 bases are a match to TRBD1. Germline trimming cut 6 bases from V and 3 bases from J; bases unmatched to any gene: 5. The CDR3 runs to 14 residues. Germline V gives CDR1 LNHDA, CDR2 SQIVND (reference sequence). The CDR3 loop is CASSTGTGYYGYTF. Here the CDR3 DNA reads TGTGCCAGTAGCACCGGGACAGGGTACTATGGCTACACCTTC.

Only a few counts were recorded for this clone. The chain uses TRBV27 and TRBJ2-1; TRBD1 might be the D (6 bases). The germline V and J ends were trimmed by 0 bases and 2 bases, with 8 bases remaining between them. CDR3 length: 15 residues. Per the germline V gene, CDR1 is MNHEY and CDR2 is SMNVEV (reference sequence). For the CDR3, the DNA is TGTGCCAGCAGTTTATCGACAGGAGCCTACAATGAGCAGTTCTTC. Translated: CASSLSTGAYNEQFF.

The chain is built from TRBV5-1 and TRBJ2-5, with 7 nucleotides matching TRBD1. Per germline, CDR1 SGHRS and CDR2 YFSETQ. V trimming: 4 bases; J trimming: 3 bases; junction bases outside the gene matches: 9. The CDR3 has 15 amino acids. The CDR3 DNA sequence: TGCGCCAGCAGCCTCATCGACAGGGAAGAAGAGACCCAGTACTTC. As protein: CASSLIDREEETQYF.

This sequence joins TRBV5-1 and TRBJ2-7; 11 positions match TRBD1. The germline V gene has CDR1 SGHRS and CDR2 YFSETQ. The CDR3 extends over 14 amino acids. The V segment lost 4 bases and the J segment 6 bases; nucleotides outside the gene matches: 6. This chain's CDR3 is CASSPGQGVGEQYF. In nucleotides, the CDR3 is TGCGCCAGCAGCCCGGGACAGGGGGTAGGCGAGCAGTACTTC.

The rearrangement joins TRBV7-9 to TRBJ1-2; no definite D call. The CDR3 length is 12 residues. From germline, CDR1 is SEHNR and CDR2 FQNEAQ (reference sequence). Trimming removed 6 bases at V and 3 bases at J, with 8 bases between. Here the CDR3 reads CASRGVDYGYTF. The CDR3, as DNA: TGTGCCAGCAGAGGAGTGGACTATGGCTACACCTTC.